A selection of T cell receptor beta chains follows, all from one sample in a study of T cell responses to AZD1222 COVID-19 vaccine. Repertoires were generated with immunoSEQ multiplex PCR, while TCRdb's copy carries only in-frame clones and drops some. Of 150,000 to 200,000 clones listed, around 93% were seen once; the top ten hold approximately 4.4%. Material: peripheral blood, obtained on day 0 of AZD1222 vaccination. The receptors shown here come from an adult in good health. CDR3s include the opening cysteine and the closing phenylalanine or tryptophan. Each record gives: J gene, V gene, D gene, clone size, CDR3 protein, CDR3 DNA. D genes are given only for firm matches. Not every row has a clone size; where given, it reads once, few, many or a size class.

TRBJ1-2 TRBV5-4 NA NA CASSPEIGIRGYTF TGTGCCAGCAGCCCAGAGATTGGCATCAGAGGCTACACCTTC
TRBJ1-5 TRBV7-2 TRBD1 NA CASSLYNRAGGMSNQPQHF TGTGCCAGCAGCTTATACAACCGAGCAGGGGGAATGAGCAATCAGCCCCAGCATTTT
TRBJ2-6 TRBV4-2 TRBD1 NA CASSQVGTGGTGANVLTF TGTGCCAGCAGCCAAGTTGGGACAGGGGGAACTGGGGCCAACGTCCTGACTTTC
TRBJ2-1 TRBV24-1 TRBD2 NA CATSDPGLAGANEQFF TGTGCCACCAGTGATCCGGGACTAGCGGGAGCCAATGAGCAGTTCTTC
TRBJ1-2 TRBV6-5 TRBD1 once CASILDRGFLYGYTF TGTGCCAGCATCTTGGACAGGGGGTTTCTATATGGCTACACCTTC
TRBJ1-5 TRBV5-6 NA NA CASSRAGDQPQHF TGTGCCAGCAGCCGAGCAGGGGATCAGCCCCAGCATTTT
TRBJ2-5 TRBV19 TRBD1 NA CASSIPGQGPKTQYF TGTGCCAGTAGTATCCCGGGACAGGGTCCAAAGACCCAGTACTTC
TRBJ2-1 TRBV6-5 TRBD2 once CASSYSLAGTYNEQFF TGTGCCAGCAGTTACTCTCTAGCGGGAACTTACAATGAGCAGTTCTTC
TRBJ1-1 TRBV4-1 TRBD1 NA CASSQVQTGRTEAFF TGCGCCAGCAGCCAAGTCCAGACAGGGCGTACTGAAGCTTTCTTT
TRBJ2-2 TRBV3-1/TRBV3-2 NA NA CASSQDFSTGELFF TGTGCCAGCAGCCAAGATTTTAGCACCGGGGAGCTGTTTTTT
TRBJ2-1 TRBV25-1 TRBD2 NA CASSDWRTSGVNEQFF TGTGCCAGCAGTGATTGGAGGACTAGCGGAGTCAATGAGCAGTTCTTC
TRBJ2-7 TRBV27 NA NA CASSLWGSSLEQYF TGTGCCAGCAGTTTATGGGGTTCTAGCCTCGAGCAGTACTTC
TRBJ2-1 TRBV5-1 TRBD2 NA CASSPTSGYYPWDNEQFF TGCGCCAGCAGCCCGACTAGCGGGTATTACCCCTGGGACAATGAGCAGTTCTTC
TRBJ2-7 TRBV6-5 NA NA CASSRGGEYEQYF TGTGCCAGCAGTCGGGGAGGCGAATACGAGCAGTACTTC
TRBJ1-2 TRBV25-1 NA NA CASSDGYGYTF TGTGCCAGCAGTGACGGGTATGGCTACACCTTC